Listed below are T cell receptor beta chains from one sample, sequenced in a study of patients and donors after allogeneic stem cell transplantation. MiXCR was run by TCRdb on the RT-PCR reads, yielding one entry per CDR3 protein. Among about 200,000 distinct CDR3 sequences listed, 41% were seen once. The sample comprised blood, either unsorted or a sorted T cell fraction (not recorded which). These receptors all stem from a human donor who was either an allogeneic HSCT recipient or a stem cell or donor lymphocyte infusion donor (not recorded which). It is not recorded whose cells these are; they may come from a transplant donor. Each CDR3 is given with its conserved first and last residue. The D gene is left open where the match is weak. Rows may omit the clone size; those that give it use once, few, many or a size class.

>TRBJ1-1|.|TRBV5-6|.
TGTGCCAGCAGCTTGTCACAGAACACTGAAGCTTTCTTT
CASSLSQNTEAFF
>TRBJ2-1|TRBD2|TRBV27|.
TGTGCCAGCAGTTGGGGACTAGCGTTTGAGCAGTTCTTC
CASSWGLAFEQFF
>TRBJ1-1|TRBD1|TRBV5-6|.
TGTGCCAGCAGCCTCCAGGGGGGAAGGACTGAAGCTTTCTTT
CASSLQGGRTEAFF
>TRBJ1-2|.|TRBV9|.
TGTGCCAGCAGCCCAGGGACCTCGGTCTATGGCTACACCTTC
CASSPGTSVYGYTF
>TRBJ1-3|TRBD1|TRBV6-5|few
TGTGCCAGCAGCCCGCTCAGGGGGCCCCGAAACACCATATATTTT
CASSPLRGPRNTIYF
>TRBJ2-7|.|TRBV29-1|.
TGCAGCGTTGAAGCAAGGACCATTAGCTCCTACGAGCAGTACTTC
CSVEARTISSYEQYF
>TRBJ2-5|.|TRBV15|.
TGTGCCACCAGCACCCGGTGGAGGGCGGAGGAGACCCAGTACTTC
CATSTRWRAEETQYF
>TRBJ1-2|.|TRBV25-1|.
TGTGCCAGCAGTGAGTTTGGAGGAGCAGAGAACTATGGCTACACCTTC
CASSEFGGAENYGYTF
>TRBJ1-1|.|TRBV28|.
TGTGCCAGCAGTTTGGAGGTCGCAGGGAACACTGAAGCTTTCTTT
CASSLEVAGNTEAFF
>TRBJ1-1|.|TRBV7-9|few
TGTGCCTGCCGCTGGGAGAACACTGAAGCTTTCTTT
CACRWENTEAFF
>TRBJ2-2|.|TRBV30|few
TGTGCCTGGGCTCGGAGAGGGGAGCTGTTTTTT
CAWARRGELFF
>TRBJ2-7|.|TRBV5-1|.
TGCGCCAGCAGCTTAGAGGTGGGAGCCTCCTACGAGCAGTACTTC
CASSLEVGASYEQYF
>TRBJ1-1|.|TRBV28|.
TGTGCCAGCAGTTTGGCAGGGAAGGGGGAAACTGAAGCTTTCTTT
CASSLAGKGETEAFF
>TRBJ1-2|.|TRBV30|few
TGTGCCTGGAATCCCGGGACTGGAGACACCTTC
CAWNPGTGDTF
>TRBJ2-7|.|TRBV19|.
TGTGCCAGTAGTATGGATTGGGGAGGAGTCTCCTACGAGCAGTACTTC
CASSMDWGGVSYEQYF
>TRBJ1-2|TRBD1|TRBV7-2|few
TGTGCCAGCACCCCCGGGGGAAGGGGACAGCTCTATGGCTACACCTTC
CASTPGGRGQLYGYTF
>TRBJ2-1|.|TRBV5-1|.
TGCGCCAGCAGCTCCGGGACGGTCTACAATGAGCAGTTCTTC
CASSSGTVYNEQFF
>TRBJ2-7|.|TRBV7-9|few
TGTGCCAGCAGCCAGGACAGCTCCTACGAGCAGTACTTC
CASSQDSSYEQYF
>TRBJ1-2|.|TRBV27|few
TGTGCCAGCAGAGCGACGGCTGATAACTATGGCTACACCTTC
CASRATADNYGYTF
>TRBJ1-1|.|TRBV11-2|.
TGTGCCAGCAGCTTACAATCGGGTCGGACTGAAGCTTTCTTT
CASSLQSGRTEAFF
>TRBJ1-3|TRBD1|TRBV7-2|few
TGTGCCAGCAGCTCGTTACAGGGGAGCTCTGGAAACACCATATATTTT
CASSSLQGSSGNTIYF
>TRBJ1-5|.|TRBV29-1|few
TGCAGCGTCCATCGATTTTATAGCAATCAGCCCCAGCATTTT
CSVHRFYSNQPQHF
>TRBJ2-2|.|TRBV12-3/TRBV12-4|.
TGTGCCAGCAGCCCCTCTAGCGCGGGCGGGGAGCTGTTTTTT
CASSPSSAGGELFF
>TRBJ1-4|.|TRBV10-3|few
TGTGCCATCGGGGATTCGGGGAGGGATGAAAAACTGTTTTTT
CAIGDSGRDEKLFF
>TRBJ1-5|TRBD1|TRBV5-6|.
TGTGCCAGCAGCCGGAGGGACAGTCGACAGCCCCAGCATTTT
CASSRRDSRQPQHF
>TRBJ1-2|.|TRBV20-1|.
TGCAGTGCTAGTTTCCGGAGTAACTATGGCTACACCTTC
CSASFRSNYGYTF
>TRBJ1-6|TRBD1|TRBV20-1|few
TGCAGTGCTAGAGGCCTCAGGGGGCGAGGACCCCTCCACTTT
CSARGLRGRGPLHF
>TRBJ1-2|.|TRBV7-6|.
TGTGCCAGCAGCGCAGGGACATCTAACTATGGCTACACCTTC
CASSAGTSNYGYTF
>TRBJ1-5|.|TRBV2|.
TGTGCCAGCAGTAGGTATAGCAATCAGCCCCAGCATTTT
CASSRYSNQPQHF
>TRBJ1-2|.|TRBV4-2|.
TGTGCCAGCAGCCAAGTCGACCAGTATGGCTACACCTTC
CASSQVDQYGYTF
>TRBJ2-7|.|TRBV6-5|few
TGTGCCAGCAGTTACTCGCACGACTCCTACGAGCAGTACTTC
CASSYSHDSYEQYF